The next 31 T cell receptor beta chains were all read from a single sample in a study of blood T cell repertoires in COVID-19. TCRdb's copy holds only in-frame clones and misses some; the assay was immunoSEQ multiplex PCR. The sample has about 530,000 clones, 70% to 90% seen once; the top ten hold about 8%. The sequenced sample was peripheral blood. All receptors derive from a woman aged 45-59 years with COVID-19, enrolled during active disease.

The genes are TRBV5-1 and TRBJ1-1; 11 positions match TRBD1. The junction had 5 bases not matched to a gene; V was cut back by 5 bases and J by 5 bases. This CDR3 contains 14 residues. Per germline, CDR1 SGHRS and CDR2 YFSETQ. The CDR3 loop reads CASRGTGGWTEAFF. The CDR3 nucleotides are TGCGCCAGCAGGGGGACAGGGGGATGGACTGAAGCTTTCTTT.

The V gene is TRBV6-5, the J gene TRBJ2-7; 7 bases align to TRBD2. The J segment lost 5 bases and the V segment lost 2 bases, leaving 9 bases of the junction unmatched. Germline CDR1 MNHEY, CDR2 SVGAGI. The CDR3 is 15 amino acids. Here the CDR3 reads CASSYTVGEGHEQYF. The CDR3 DNA reads TGTGCCAGCAGTTACACGGTAGGGGAGGGGCACGAGCAGTACTTC.

This chain connects TRBV6-6 to TRBJ2-7, with 8 bases lining up with TRBD1. V trimming: 2 bases; J trimming: 2 bases; junction bases outside the gene matches: 5. CDR1 MNHNY and CDR2 SVGAGI come from the germline V gene (reference sequence). The CDR3 consists of 15 residues. In DNA, the CDR3 is TGTGCCAGCAGTTACGGCGTGGGACAGGCCTACGAGCAGTACTTC. This translates into CASSYGVGQAYEQYF.

The genes are TRBV20-1 and TRBJ1-4; no clear D. This CDR3 has 14 residues. Germline values: CDR1 DFQATT, CDR2 SNEGSKA (reference sequence). V was cut by 3 bases and J by 7 bases, with 15 bases left in between. This chain's CDR3 is CSASQDSGGEKLFF. The CDR3 DNA follows: TGCAGTGCTAGTCAGGATTCAGGAGGTGAAAAACTGTTTTTT.

V usage is TRBV19 and J usage is TRBJ2-2; D is possibly TRBD1 (6 bases). The V end lost 7 bases, the J end lost 6 bases, and 9 bases lay between the germline ends. The CDR3 sequence is 12 residues long. Germline V gene lookup returns CDR1 LNHDA and CDR2 SQIVND (reference sequence). The CDR3 reads CASTTGSGELFF. The CDR3 DNA reads as TGTGCCAGTACCACAGGGTCCGGGGAGCTGTTTTTT.

The chain employs TRBV5-4 and TRBJ2-7; tentatively, D is TRBD1 (6 bases). The length of the CDR3 is 15 residues. Trimming cost V 5 bases and J 7 bases, with 22 bases left between them. Germline loops: CDR1 SGHNT, CDR2 YYREEE (reference sequence). CDR3: CASRPDYRVSGEQYF. In nucleotides, the CDR3 is TGTGCCAGCAGACCCGACTACAGGGTCTCTGGGGAGCAGTACTTC.

The chain carries TRBV12-3 or TRBV12-4 and TRBJ1-1; D may be TRBD1 (6 bases). This CDR3 comprises 13 residues. Trimming removed 6 bases at V and 5 bases at J, with 13 bases between. The CDR3 sequence is CASRRTGNTEAFF. The CDR3 DNA reads TGTGCCAGCAGGCGCACAGGGAATACTGAAGCTTTCTTT.

The V call is TRBV5-1, the J call TRBJ2-2, with TRBD2 matching over 12 bases. The germline gives CDR1 SGHRS, CDR2 YFSETQ. After removal of 1 base from V and 6 bases from J, the junction contained 13 bases not matched to a gene. The CDR3 loop spans 19 amino acids. The CDR3 bases are TGCGCCAGCAGCTTGTCTAGCGGGGGGGCCATTAGAGGCGCCGGGGAGCTGTTTTTT. Protein: CASSLSSGGAIRGAGELFF.

The rearrangement joins TRBV6-5 to TRBJ1-5, with 9 positions matching TRBD1. V was clipped by 5 bases and J by 2 bases; unmatched bases: 4. The CDR3 contains 15 residues. Germline CDR1 reads MNHEY; CDR2 reads SVGAGI. The CDR3 DNA reads as TGTGCCAGCAGTATATGGGACAGGGGCAATCAGCCCCAGCATTTT. Protein: CASSIWDRGNQPQHF.

The chain has TRBV28 and TRBJ1-5; no definite D call. The V gene's germline CDR1 is MDHEN and CDR2 SYDVKM. The CDR3 has 13 amino acids. The V end was cut by 7 bases, the J end by 4 bases, with 11 bases between. CDR3: CASTLNRNQPQHF. CDR3 bases: TGTGCCAGCACCTTAAACAGAAATCAGCCCCAGCATTTT.

The chain has TRBV5-1 and TRBJ2-7; 9 bases agree with TRBD1. V trimming: 8 bases; J trimming: 1 base; junction bases outside the gene matches: 10. This CDR3 has 15 residues. Germline V CDR1 and CDR2: SGHRS, YFSETQ. DNA for the CDR3: TGCGCCAGTATCCTCCATGGACAGGGGTCCTACGAGCAGTACTTC. Translating gives CASILHGQGSYEQYF. The whole variable domain, filled in from reference TRBV5-1 and TRBJ2-7, reads KAGVTQTPRYLIKTRGQQVTLSCSPISGHRSVSWYQQTPGQGLQFLFEYFSETQRNKGNFPGRFSGRQFSNSRSEMNVSTLELGDSALYLCASILHGQGSYEQYFGPGTRLTVT.

V and J are TRBV19 and TRBJ1-1; tentatively, D is TRBD1 (5 bases). V dropped 6 bases and J dropped 3 bases, with 20 bases sitting between them. The CDR3 extends over 16 amino acids. Germline loops: CDR1 LNHDA, CDR2 SQIVND (reference sequence). The CDR3: CASRTLEGRKDTEAFF. The CDR3 DNA sequence: TGTGCCAGTAGGACTCTGGAGGGGCGGAAGGACACTGAAGCTTTCTTT.

The chain carries TRBV13 and TRBJ1-2; D is uncertain. Germline CDR1 PRHDT, CDR2 FYEKMQ (reference sequence). The ends were cut back, 0 bases at V and 6 bases at J, with 17 bases in the middle. The CDR3 has 16 amino acids. CDR3 residues: CASSLGLRGFGHGYTF. As DNA, the CDR3 is TGTGCCAGCAGCTTAGGCCTCCGGGGTTTTGGCCATGGCTACACCTTC.

This clone was observed a single time. The V call is TRBV6-5, the J call TRBJ2-5, with D possibly TRBD2 on 6 matching bases. CDR1 and CDR2 (germline): MNHEY, SVGAGI. CDR3 size: 13 residues. V was trimmed by 6 bases and J by 7 bases, leaving 15 bases between them. This CDR3 is CASSRGEFGTQYF. The CDR3 DNA sequence: TGTGCCAGCAGCCGCGGGGAATTTGGGACCCAGTACTTC.

This clone was detected only once. The chain is built from TRBV6-5 and TRBJ2-7; 10 positions match TRBD2. Trimming at V came to 7 bases and at J to 7 bases, leaving 10 bases not matched to a gene. CDR1 is MNHEY, CDR2 SVGAGI, per germline. CDR3 length equals 14 residues. The CDR3 nucleotides read TGTGCCAGCATGCGCAGCCAGCGGGGGGGAGAGCAGTACTTC. It translates to CASMRSQRGGEQYF.

The chain employs TRBV5-1 and TRBJ2-4, with no clear D. V was cut by 0 bases and J by 3 bases, with 10 bases left in between. Looked up from germline, CDR1 is SGHRS and CDR2 is YFSETQ. CDR3 length: 15 residues. CDR3 residues: CASSLDETFKNIQYF. The CDR3, as DNA: TGCGCCAGCAGCTTGGACGAAACTTTCAAAAACATTCAGTACTTC.

This clone came up a few times. This rearrangement joins TRBV9 to TRBJ2-2, with TRBD1 as a possible D gene (5 bases). V gave up 0 bases and J gave up 10 bases, with 13 bases separating them. This CDR3 comprises 14 residues. Germline assignment: CDR1 SGDLS and CDR2 YYNGEE. DNA of the CDR3: TGTGCCAGCAGCGTAGAGTACAGGAACTCGGAGCTGTTTTTT. Protein sequence: CASSVEYRNSELFF. Full variable domain (missing parts from reference TRBV9 and TRBJ2-2): DSGVTQTPKHLITATGQRVTLRCSPRSGDLSVYWYQQSLDQGLQFLIQYYNGEERAKGNILERFSAQQFPDLHSELNLSSLELGDSALYFCASSVEYRNSELFFGEGSRLTVL.

This chain joins TRBV18 and TRBJ1-1; D is perhaps TRBD1 (5 bases). The ends were cut back, 3 bases at V and 2 bases at J, with 13 bases in the middle. CDR1 is KGHSH, CDR2 LQKENI, per germline. The CDR3 is made up of 15 amino acids. CDR3 sequence: CASSPLGGDNTEAFF. The CDR3 bases are TGTGCCAGCTCACCCCTCGGGGGGGACAACACTGAAGCTTTCTTT.

This chain joins TRBV5-1 and TRBJ2-3, with TRBD2 as a possible D gene (6 bases). The CDR3 is 16 amino acids. V was shortened by 4 bases and J by 2 bases, with 17 bases between the two germline ends. CDR1 SGHRS and CDR2 YFSETQ come from the germline V gene. This CDR3 reads CASSGGLSQTTDTQYF. The CDR3 DNA reads as TGCGCCAGCAGCGGGGGACTTTCCCAGACCACAGATACGCAGTATTTT.

The CDR3 sequence: CASSRGGPNQPQHF. CDR3 in DNA: TGTGCCAGCAGCAGGGGAGGGCCTAATCAGCCCCAGCATTTT. The rearrangement joins TRBV5-4 to TRBJ1-5; a possible D gene is TRBD1 (5 bases). The germline V gene encodes CDR1 SGHNT and CDR2 YYREEE (reference sequence). The V gene lost 4 bases and the J gene lost 4 bases, with 12 bases spanning the gap. The CDR3 is made up of 14 amino acids.

This clone was picked up a small number of times. The V gene is TRBV5-4, the J gene TRBJ1-2; 9 positions agree with TRBD1. CDR1 SGHNT and CDR2 YYREEE come from the germline V gene (reference sequence). J was trimmed by 2 bases and V by 4 bases; bases with no gene match: 12. CDR3 length: 17 residues. CDR3 residues: CASSVPGQGGGNYGYTF. The CDR3 DNA reads TGTGCCAGCAGCGTCCCGGGACAGGGCGGGGGGAACTATGGCTACACCTTC.

The CDR3 is CAWSISSEEKLFF. In DNA, the CDR3 is TGTGCCTGGAGTATCTCCTCGGAGGAAAAACTGTTTTTT. The chain employs TRBV30 and TRBJ1-4; D gene uncertain. V gave up 2 bases and J gave up 8 bases, with 12 bases separating them. There are 13 residues in the CDR3. Germline V gives CDR1 GTSNPN, CDR2 SVGIG (reference sequence).

The chain recombines TRBV5-1 with TRBJ1-1; TRBD1 agrees at 9 bases. From germline, CDR1 is SGHRS and CDR2 YFSETQ. With 0 bases clipped from V and 4 bases from J, the junction kept 13 bases outside the gene matches. The CDR3 contains 18 residues. The CDR3 loop reads CASSLDPPGTGLSTEAFF. The CDR3 DNA is TGCGCCAGCAGCTTGGACCCCCCGGGGACAGGGCTGAGCACTGAAGCTTTCTTT.

The rearrangement joins TRBV25-1 to TRBJ1-2; D may be TRBD1 (5 bases). From germline, CDR1 is MGHDK and CDR2 SYGVNS. V dropped 9 bases and J dropped 1 base, with 9 bases sitting between them. The CDR3 is 12 residues long. CDR3 amino acids: CASMTVNYGYTF. The CDR3, as DNA: TGTGCCAGTATGACAGTTAACTATGGCTACACCTTC.

J is TRBJ2-1 and V is TRBV4-1, with D maybe TRBD2 (6 bases). Between the trimmed V and J ends, which lost 4 bases and 0 bases, there was a span of 16 bases. Germline CDR1 MGHRA, CDR2 YSYEKL. The CDR3 length is 17 residues. The DNA for the CDR3 is TGCGCCAGCAGCCGCCGGCCGACTAGTCTCTCCTACAATGAGCAGTTCTTC. This translates into CASSRRPTSLSYNEQFF.

V gene TRBV28 combines with J gene TRBJ2-1; D uncertain. Per germline, CDR1 MDHEN and CDR2 SYDVKM. V dropped 4 bases and J dropped 5 bases, with 12 bases sitting between them. The CDR3 covers 14 residues. CDR3 residues: CASSSRGPDNEQFF. CDR3 in DNA: TGTGCCAGCAGTTCCCGAGGTCCTGACAATGAGCAGTTCTTC. Combining the CDR3 with reference TRBV28 and TRBJ2-1 gives the whole variable domain DVKVTQSSRYLVKRTGEKVFLECVQDMDHENMFWYRQDPGLGLRLIYFSYDVKMKEKGDIPEGYSVSREKKERFSLILESASTNQTSMYLCASSSRGPDNEQFFGPGTRLTVL.

The chain employs TRBV6-5 and TRBJ2-3; TRBD2 agrees at 7 bases. The germline gives CDR1 MNHEY, CDR2 SVGAGI. CDR3 length: 11 residues. J gave up 5 bases and V 10 bases, and 3 bases lay outside the gene matches. The CDR3 DNA sequence: TGTGCCATCATAGCGGGAGATACGCAGTATTTT. It translates to CAIIAGDTQYF.

The V call is TRBV11-2, the J call TRBJ1-2; D might be TRBD1 (6 bases). Germline V gives CDR1 SGHAT, CDR2 FQNNGV. There are 13 residues in the CDR3. Trimming left V 1 base short and J 7 bases short, with 10 bases between. CDR3: CASSLGGGGGYTF. CDR3 sequence (DNA): TGTGCCAGCAGCTTAGGTGGGGGCGGTGGCTACACCTTC.

The chain has TRBV5-5 and TRBJ2-5, with 8 bases lining up with TRBD1. With 4 bases clipped from V and 4 bases from J, the junction kept 9 bases outside the gene matches. Germline V gene lookup returns CDR1 SGHKS and CDR2 YYEKEE (reference sequence). The CDR3 is made up of 15 amino acids. CDR3 residues: CASSAGQASRETQYF. In nucleotides, the CDR3 is TGTGCCAGCAGCGCGGGACAGGCGTCGAGAGAGACCCAGTACTTC.

The rearrangement uses TRBV11-3 and TRBJ2-2; possibly TRBD1 for D (5 bases). The V gene lost 5 bases and the J gene lost 0 bases, with 13 bases spanning the gap. This CDR3 comprises 16 residues. Germline V gene lookup returns CDR1 SGHNT and CDR2 YENEEA. Here the CDR3 DNA reads TGTGCCAGCAGCCCCATGGGGCAATCGAACACCGGGGAGCTGTTTTTT. Translated, it gives CASSPMGQSNTGELFF.

V and J are TRBV11-2 and TRBJ1-4, with D possibly TRBD1 on 6 matching bases. The CDR3 consists of 17 residues. V was clipped by 1 base and J by 4 bases, with 16 bases between them. Germline loops: CDR1 SGHAT, CDR2 FQNNGV. The CDR3 DNA sequence: TGTGCCAGCAGCTTAGTTCTACAGGGTATGGGTAATGAAAAACTGTTTTTT. Translated: CASSLVLQGMGNEKLFF.